The T cell receptor (beta chain) described here comes from a study of shared clonotypes between healthy human individuals. General study points: Collection of samples was limited to blood; tissue repertoires likely differ. Clonotype sharing among donors was thought likely to change with sequencing depth.

On this clone: Its matching antigen is unknown.

Assay: immunoSEQ multiplex PCR; the TCRdb copy retains only in-frame clones and omits some. The sample lists around 480,000 clones; almost 80% were seen once. Donors comprised only Caucasian adults living in Nashville, Tennessee. The CDR3 is made up of 12 amino acids. Germline V gene lookup returns CDR1 SGHVS and CDR2 FNYEAQ. V was shortened by 2 bases and J by 5 bases, with 4 bases between the two germline ends. The TCR was taken from a woman in her thirties or forties in good health. Some clones in this sample may be carry-over from other donors' samples. What was sequenced was PBMCs. The chain links TRBV7-6 to TRBJ2-1; D gene ambiguous. CDR3 DNA sequence: TGTGCCAGCAGCTTAAAACACAATGAGCAGTTCTTC. This encodes CASSLKHNEQFF.